Shown below are 23 T cell receptor beta chains from a single sample sequenced in a study of breast tumors, draining lymph nodes, adjacent tissues. TCRdb processed the multiplex PCR reads anew with MiXCR; each CDR3 protein has one entry. The data show roughly 70,000 distinct CDR3 sequences, around two fifths seen once. The sample comprised breast tumor tissue. The receptors were gathered from a female donor with breast cancer. Some clones in this sample may be carry-over from other donors' samples.

This clonotype occurred a few times. A much larger clone differs by one base, so this may be a read error. V gene TRBV9 combines with J gene TRBJ2-5; TRBD2 agrees at 7 bases. The CDR3 contains 14 residues. From germline, CDR1 is SGDLS and CDR2 YYNGEE. CDR3 DNA: TGTGCCAGCGGCGTACGGGGAGGGCGGGAGACCCAGTCCTTC. Translating it yields CASGVRGGRETQSF.

V usage is TRBV10-2 and J usage is TRBJ2-7; TRBD2 is a possible D gene (6 bases). Germline CDR1 and CDR2: WSHSY and SAAADI. Trimming took 2 bases from V and 6 from J, leaving 14 bases between them. This CDR3 has 14 amino acids. The CDR3 DNA reads as TGCGCCAGCAGTGAGCGGGAGAGTGGCTGCGAGCAGTACTTC. As protein: CASSERESGCEQYF.

This clonotype has a count of ten or more. The V gene is TRBV10-2, the J gene TRBJ1-2; the match to TRBD1 covers 7 bases. CDR1 and CDR2 (germline): WSHSY, SAAADI. There are 13 residues in the CDR3. V lost 5 bases, J lost 3 bases, and 3 bases stayed unmatched. CDR3 bases: TGCGCCAGCAGTCCGGGACAGTACTATGGCTACACCTTC. Translation: CASSPGQYYGYTF.

This clonotype has a handful of counts. A much more abundant neighbour one base away suggests this may be a read error. The CDR3 sequence is CASSFEAGLTQYF. CDR3 bases: TGTGCCAGCAGTTTCGAAGCGGGATTGACCCAGTACTTC. V usage is TRBV12-3 or TRBV12-4 and J usage is TRBJ2-5, with 7 positions matching TRBD2. The CDR3 covers 13 residues. Losses at the gene ends were 3 bases for V and 7 bases for J; bases not matched to a gene: 5.

As to this clonotype: This clone may be a read error of a much larger clone one base away. The chain recombines TRBV20-1 with TRBJ2-2; TRBD2 matches 9 bases. Germline V gene data show CDR1 as DFQATT and CDR2 as SNEGSKA (reference sequence). The CDR3 sequence is 16 residues long. V trimming: 3 bases; J trimming: 4 bases; junction bases outside the gene matches: 9. The CDR3 DNA reads as TGCAGTGCTAGCTTGGCGGGAGGGTATGCCACCGGGGAGCTGTTTTTT. It codes for CSASLAGGYATGELFF.

A remark on this clonotype: Without the conserved terminal phenylalanine or tryptophan, this CDR3 likely stems from a read error. The limits of the CDR3 on the DNA are not certain, so only TCRdb's listed CDR3 is given. V usage is TRBV20-1 and J usage is TRBJ1-2; TRBD1 was called by the table and not checked on the DNA. Germline CDR1 reads DFQATT; CDR2 reads SNEGSKA (reference sequence). From its first to its last residue, the CDR3 has 8 amino acids. The CDR3 protein is CSARDVPG.

The table lists this clonotype with many counts. The chain is built from TRBV12-3 or TRBV12-4 and TRBJ1-4; 8 bases line up with TRBD1. The CDR3 is 14 amino acids. After removal of 5 bases from V and 6 bases from J, the junction contained 5 bases not matched to a gene. In nucleotides, the CDR3 is TGTGCCAGCAGTGTACAGGGGGGGGATGAAAAACTGTTTTTT. Translating it yields CASSVQGGDEKLFF.

The genes are TRBV24-1 and TRBJ2-3; possibly TRBD2 for D (6 bases). Trimming cost V 4 bases and J 2 bases, with 18 bases left between them. Germline CDR1 reads KGHDR; CDR2 reads SFDVKD. The CDR3 consists of 17 residues. DNA for the CDR3: TGTGCCACCAGTGAGCTGGGCGGGACGGTGATCACAGATACGCAGTATTTT. Protein product: CATSELGGTVITDTQYF.

Concerning this clonotype itself: A junction end diverges from the germline sequence, so it may reflect a read error. J is TRBJ2-5 and V is TRBV5-5; perhaps TRBD1 as D (5 bases). The CDR3 extends over 15 amino acids. Germline V gives CDR1 SGHKS, CDR2 YYEKEE (reference sequence). The CDR3 reads CASGLVTGPQETQCF. The CDR3 nucleotides read TGTGCCAGCGGCTTGGTTACAGGTCCACAAGAGACCCAGTGCTTC.

This clonotype has at least ten counts. The chain carries TRBV7-3 and TRBJ2-1; no firm D call. CDR1 is SGHTA, CDR2 FQGTGA, per germline. The germline V and J ends were trimmed by 5 bases and 4 bases, with 15 bases remaining between them. The CDR3 length is 15 residues. The CDR3 protein is CASSVLSSPYNEQFF. In DNA, the CDR3 is TGTGCCAGCAGCGTCCTCAGCTCCCCATACAATGAGCAGTTCTTC.

This clonotype has at least ten counts. The chain is built from TRBV28 and TRBJ1-2; the D gene is possibly TRBD1 (5 bases). CDR3 length equals 13 residues. V lost 5 bases, J lost 1 base, and 8 bases lay in between. CDR1 is MDHEN and CDR2 is SYDVKM in the germline V gene. The CDR3 here is CASSIDSNYGYTF. The DNA for the CDR3 is TGTGCCAGCAGTATTGACAGTAACTATGGCTACACCTTC.

This chain uses TRBV7-6 with TRBJ2-5; D might be TRBD2 (5 bases). Trimming cost V 6 bases and J 3 bases, with 14 bases left between them. Looked up from germline, CDR1 is SGHVS and CDR2 is FNYEAQ. CDR3 length equals 14 residues. In DNA form, the CDR3 reads TGTGCCAGCAGTTCCTACACCGGGGAAGAGACCCAGTACTTC. Its translation is CASSSYTGEETQYF.

Details on this clonotype: Being one base from a much bigger clone, this may be a read error. This chain joins TRBV6-5 and TRBJ1-2; TRBD1 matches at 10 bases. Germline CDR1 MNHEY, CDR2 SVGAGI. The V gene end was trimmed by 6 bases and the J gene end by 0 bases; junction bases not matched to a gene: 7. The CDR3 runs to 16 residues. In nucleotides, the CDR3 is TGTGCCAGCAGACGACAGGGGGCCACAGCTAACTATGGCTACACCTTC. Its translation: CASRRQGATANYGYTF.

In the case of this clonotype: It may be a read error: a sequence one base away is much more abundant. V and J are TRBV2 and TRBJ1-1; no clear D gene. The V end lost 7 bases, the J end lost 3 bases, and 6 bases lay between the germline ends. The CDR3 is 11 residues long. Looked up from germline, CDR1 is SNHLY and CDR2 is FYNNEI. CDR3 amino acids: CASTLDTEAFF. CDR3 sequence (DNA): TGTGCCAGCACCCTGGACACTGAAGCTTTCTTT.

V usage is TRBV10-3 and J usage is TRBJ2-3, with 11 bases lining up with TRBD2. J gave up 4 bases and V 2 bases, and 5 bases lay outside the gene matches. The CDR3 runs 16 residues. CDR1 ENHRY and CDR2 SYGVKD come from the germline V gene. CDR3 sequence: CAISEGLAGGADTQYF. CDR3 coding DNA: TGTGCCATCAGTGAGGGGCTAGCGGGAGGAGCAGATACGCAGTATTTT.

The chain has TRBV12-3 or TRBV12-4 and TRBJ2-3; D is possibly TRBD2 (7 bases). V was pared by 4 bases and J by 1 base, with 12 bases between. This CDR3 has 15 residues. Written as DNA, the CDR3 is TGTGCCAGCAGTTCATACGGGGGGCGCACAGATACGCAGTATTTT. Translated: CASSSYGGRTDTQYF.

V gene TRBV5-6 combines with J gene TRBJ2-5; maybe TRBD1 (6 bases). The CDR3 runs 13 residues. Germline V gene lookup returns CDR1 SGHDT and CDR2 YYEEEE. With 2 bases removed from V and 5 bases from J, the gap between germline ends came to 10 bases. The CDR3 DNA follows: TGTGCCAGCAGCTTCCCGAGGGGGGAGACCCAGTACTTC. It is translated as CASSFPRGETQYF.

This clonotype was detected ten times or more. The genes are TRBV12-3 or TRBV12-4 and TRBJ2-7, with 7 bases identical to TRBD1. The CDR3 sequence is 14 residues long. The V gene end was trimmed by 3 bases and the J gene end by 0 bases; junction bases not matched to a gene: 2. The CDR3 here is CASSFGTASYEQYF. As DNA, the CDR3 is TGTGCCAGCAGTTTCGGGACAGCCTCCTACGAGCAGTACTTC.

The chain couples TRBV5-1 to TRBJ2-1; D is perhaps TRBD1 (6 bases). The CDR3 sequence is 12 residues long. Per the germline V gene, CDR1 is SGHRS and CDR2 is YFSETQ. Between the trimmed V and J ends, which lost 4 bases and 7 bases, there was a span of 9 bases. Here the CDR3 reads CASSQQGNEQFF. In DNA form, the CDR3 reads TGCGCCAGCAGCCAACAGGGAAATGAGCAGTTCTTC.

This clonotype was seen ten or more times. The chain employs TRBV20-1 and TRBJ2-3; 8 bases line up with TRBD1. The CDR3 is made up of 16 amino acids. With V trimmed by 5 bases and J by 2 bases, 12 bases remained unmatched. The V gene's germline CDR1 is DFQATT and CDR2 SNEGSKA (reference sequence). In DNA, the CDR3 is TGCAGTGCTGAAGACCCTCAGGGGGCGAACACAGATACGCAGTATTTT. Protein product: CSAEDPQGANTDTQYF.

This clonotype was recorded a few times. CDR3 in amino acids: CASSPREGTEAFF. The CDR3 DNA sequence: TGTGCCAGCAGTCCCCGGGAGGGGACTGAAGCTTTCTTT. This chain joins TRBV12-3 or TRBV12-4 and TRBJ1-1; weak D call: TRBD1 (5 bases). There are 13 residues in the CDR3. Trimming cost V 5 bases and J 5 bases, with 12 bases left between them.

This clonotype showed up many times. The gene calls are TRBV19 and TRBJ2-7; no definite D call. V lost 2 bases and J lost 5, with 16 bases in between. Germline loops: CDR1 LNHDA, CDR2 SQIVND (reference sequence). This CDR3 comprises 15 residues. CDR3: CASSITGLWMDEQYF. Written as DNA, the CDR3 is TGTGCCAGTAGTATAACTGGGTTGTGGATGGACGAGCAGTACTTC. Full variable domain (remainder filled in from reference TRBV19 and TRBJ2-7): DGGITQSPKYLFRKEGQNVTLSCEQNLNHDAMYWYRQDPGQGLRLIYYSQIVNDFQKGDIAEGYSVSREKKESFPLTVTSAQKNPTAFYLCASSITGLWMDEQYFGPGTRLTVT.

A note on this clonotype: Germline is not matched at one junction end, which may reflect a read error. This chain uses TRBV11-3 with TRBJ1-2, with 7 bases identical to TRBD1. The V gene's germline CDR1 is SGHNT and CDR2 YENEEA. The CDR3 has 16 residues. CDR3 sequence reads: CAGSLHGPGQSYGYAF. The CDR3 nucleotides are TGTGCCGGCAGCCTTCATGGCCCGGGACAGTCCTATGGCTACGCCTTC.